What follows describes a single TCR beta chain. The data were taken from a study of blood T cell repertoires in COVID-19. In the study overall: Samples of COVID-19 (acute and convalescent) were obtained from the United States, Italy and Spain. From T cells, B-cell-depleted T cells, or PBMCs came the material, which was cDNA or gDNA.

Per the original data handling: Amplification of reference gene primers provided the estimated nucleated cell counts. The method was immunoSEQ multiplex PCR; TCRdb's version includes in-frame clones alone and lacks a portion of them. D and trimming were read from the DNA, whereas the V and J calls and clone size are those reported in that table. The table lists about 150,000 clones, 80% of them singletons, with about 0.58% in the top ten. The sample was peripheral blood. The receptor was derived from a man between 60 and 70 years old with acute or convalescent COVID-19.

The CDR3 DNA sequence: TGTGCCAGCAGCCGGGACTACCTTACCTACGAGCAGTACTTC. Translating it yields CASSRDYLTYEQYF. The chain carries TRBV9 and TRBJ2-7; 7 bases map to TRBD2. This CDR3 region has 14 residues. Germline V lookup: CDR1 SGDLS, CDR2 YYNGEE. The junction had 6 bases not matched to a gene; V was cut back by 4 bases and J by 2 bases.